This T cell receptor (beta chain) was identified during a study of blood T cell repertoires in COVID-19. Germline CDR1 and CDR2: GTSNPN and SVGIG (reference sequence). The CDR3 runs 16 residues. V was clipped by 2 bases and J by 5 bases; unmatched bases: 10. In the original analysis: Amplification of reference gene primers provided the estimated nucleated cell counts. Using immunoSEQ multiplex PCR, the repertoire was profiled, and TCRdb retains in-frame clones only, with some absent. Clonal size and the V and J genes are those of that table, whereas D and trimming came from the DNA. This sample has hundreds of thousands of clones, with 86% found just once.

The receptor was derived from a man aged 40-49 years who had recovered from COVID-19. Sequencing input: PBMCs or T cells enriched from blood (not recorded which). The rearrangement uses TRBV30 and TRBJ1-1; the match to TRBD1 covers 11 bases. CDR3: CAWSRDRTGGLTEAFF. In DNA, the CDR3 is TGTGCCTGGAGTCGCGACCGGACAGGGGGCTTGACTGAAGCTTTCTTT.